This T cell receptor (beta chain) was recovered during a study of CXCR3-negative and CXCR3-positive naive CD8 T cells. General study points: The authors found comparable surface CD5 between naive subsets and inferred TCR strength from TRB CDR3 properties. The TRBV-TRBJ usage of naive CXCR3-negative and CXCR3-positive cells was similar, but that of memory cells differed.

UMI-labeled TRB cDNA libraries were prepared by 5' RACE. TCRdb reprocessed the 5' RACE reads; each CDR3 protein has one entry and no DNA is given. The sample has some 50,000 distinct CDR3 sequences. In germline, CDR1 is PRHDT, CDR2 FYEKMQ (reference sequence). The CDR3 is 16 residues long. Points on this clonotype: Its antigen is not identified.

Naive CD8+ T cells were CD45RO-CCR7+CD27+CD95-. The origin of this receptor is a human donor in good health. Some clones in this sample may be carry-over from other donors' samples. The chain recombines TRBV13 with TRBJ2-1; TCRdb reports TRBD2, a call that lacks DNA to check it against. Sequences were obtained from naive CXCR3- CD8+ T cells from blood. Described subset: CD45RO-CCR7+CD27+CD95- naive CD8+ T cells lacking CXCR3 (TNR3-). The CDR3: CASSARGREGENEQFF.